What follows are 6 T cell receptor beta chains derived from one specimen sequenced in a study of T cells in Graves' hyperthyroidism and ophthalmopathy. Amplification of TCR beta CDR3 regions used RNA as the template. First-round RT-PCR targeting the TCR CDR3 was performed with the HTBI primer set. TCRdb re-derived calls from the multiplex PCR reads in MiXCR, one entry per CDR3 protein. The table has a few hundred thousand distinct CDR3 sequences, around a sixth seen once. What was sequenced was blood. These receptors came from a woman aged 30 to 39 with Graves' hyperthyroidism.

The rearrangement uses TRBV9 and TRBJ2-1; D call uncertain. The CDR3 spans 16 residues. V lost 0 bases and J lost 7, with 17 bases in between. From germline, CDR1 is SGDLS and CDR2 YYNGEE. CDR3 nucleotide sequence: TGTGCCAGCAGCGTAGGCCCGGGCATCTCCCCTAATGAGCAGTTCTTC. Its translation: CASSVGPGISPNEQFF. The full variable domain, rest sourced from reference TRBV9 and TRBJ2-1, is DSGVTQTPKHLITATGQRVTLRCSPRSGDLSVYWYQQSLDQGLQFLIQYYNGEERAKGNILERFSAQQFPDLHSELNLSSLELGDSALYFCASSVGPGISPNEQFFGPGTRLTVL.

This clonotype has ten or more counts. This chain uses TRBV5-6 with TRBJ2-2; 7 positions match TRBD1. Germline assignment: CDR1 SGHDT and CDR2 YYEEEE. This CDR3 has 15 residues. V shed 4 bases and J 5 bases; nucleotides not matched to a gene: 8. The CDR3 loop reads CASSRVTGVTGELFF. The CDR3, as DNA: TGTGCCAGCAGCAGAGTCACAGGGGTGACCGGGGAGCTGTTTTTT.

The chain combines TRBV6-1 with TRBJ2-3; 10 nucleotides line up with TRBD2. After removal of 8 bases from V and 0 bases from J, the junction contained 2 bases not matched to a gene. Per the germline V gene, CDR1 is MNHNS and CDR2 is SASEGT. The CDR3 length is 14 residues. In DNA form, the CDR3 reads TGTGCCAGCGGACTAGCGGAAAGCACAGATACGCAGTATTTT. This sequence encodes CASGLAESTDTQYF.

This clonotype showed up many times. The V call is TRBV2, the J call TRBJ1-1, with TRBD1 matching 7 bases. Germline V gives CDR1 SNHLY, CDR2 FYNNEI. Trimming cost V 7 bases and J 0 bases; bases outside gene matches: 5. The CDR3 has 14 residues. The CDR3 here is CASIAGTVNTEAFF. CDR3 DNA: TGTGCCAGCATCGCCGGGACAGTGAACACTGAAGCTTTCTTT.

This clonotype has ten or more counts. This rearrangement joins TRBV27 to TRBJ1-1; no clear D gene. Trimming removed 4 bases at V and 1 base at J, with 13 bases between. CDR1 is MNHEY and CDR2 is SMNVEV in the germline V gene (reference sequence). The CDR3 covers 15 residues. DNA of the CDR3: TGTGCCAGCAGTTCCGCGGGCGCCCAGAACACTGAAGCTTTCTTT. Protein: CASSSAGAQNTEAFF.

This clonotype has more than one count but fewer than ten. A read error is possible here, since a much larger clone lies one base away. The genes are TRBV28 and TRBJ2-3; D perhaps matches TRBD2 (6 bases). This CDR3 is 14 amino acids long. Germline values: CDR1 MDHEN, CDR2 SYDVKM. The CDR3 DNA reads TGTGCCAGCAGTTTACCGGGACTTACAGATGCGCAGTATTTT. Translation: CASSLPGLTDAQYF.